One sample yielded the 31 T cell receptor beta chains listed below, sequenced in a study of patients and donors after allogeneic stem cell transplantation. A single record per CDR3 protein comes from TCRdb applying MiXCR to the RT-PCR reads. The sample holds over 9,500 distinct CDR3 sequences, about 6% seen once. Specimen: blood, either unsorted or a sorted T cell fraction (not recorded which). Every receptor here comes from a human donor who was either an allogeneic HSCT recipient or a stem cell or donor lymphocyte infusion donor (not recorded which). It is not recorded whose cells these are; they may come from a transplant donor.

Comments on this clonotype: This may come from a read error, since a much larger clone is one base off. The chain joins TRBV20-1 to TRBJ2-1; no definite D call. The CDR3 contains 14 residues. Germline values: CDR1 DFQATT, CDR2 SNEGSKA (reference sequence). The CDR3 coding sequence is TGCAATGCTAGGATCGGCCTGGGCGAGGATGAGCAGTTCTTC. This codes for CNARIGLGEDEQFF.

The chain joins TRBV12-3 or TRBV12-4 to TRBJ2-1; 9 positions agree with TRBD1. CDR3 size: 15 residues. V lost 5 bases, J lost 5 bases, and 7 bases stayed unmatched. The CDR3 here is CASSRGQGIHNEQFF. Here the CDR3 DNA reads TGTGCCAGCAGTCGGGGACAGGGCATCCACAATGAGCAGTTCTTC.

Regarding this clonotype: Since a much larger clone is just one base distant, this may be a read error. In DNA, the CDR3 is TGTGCCAGCAGCTTAGATTTGGGACAGGGGAACAATGAGCAGTTCTTC. As protein: CASSLDLGQGNNEQFF. This rearrangement joins TRBV11-2 to TRBJ2-1, with 10 bases matching TRBD1. Germline-derived CDR1 and CDR2 are SGHAT and FQNNGV. The CDR3 consists of 16 residues. V shed 0 bases and J 5 bases; nucleotides not matched to a gene: 4.

The chain links TRBV5-6 to TRBJ2-5; 7 bases match TRBD2. CDR3 size: 14 residues. Looked up from germline, CDR1 is SGHDT and CDR2 is YYEEEE. V lost 3 bases to trimming and J lost 4 bases; unmatched junction nucleotides: 6. The CDR3 DNA sequence: TGTGCCAGCAGCTCATCCGGGACTATAGAGACCCAGTACTTC. Amino acids: CASSSSGTIETQYF.

This clonotype was counted a few times. V gene TRBV20-1 combines with J gene TRBJ2-7, with D perhaps TRBD2 (6 bases). CDR1 DFQATT and CDR2 SNEGSKA come from the germline V gene (reference sequence). Trimming took off 1 base at V and 0 bases at J, with 19 bases between the two ends. This CDR3 is built from 17 residues. This CDR3 reads CSARGFFSGRSSYEQYF. CDR3 sequence (DNA): TGCAGTGCTAGAGGTTTCTTTAGCGGAAGGAGCTCCTACGAGCAGTACTTC.

This clonotype was found many times. The genes are TRBV7-9 and TRBJ1-2; D gene uncertain. The CDR3 covers 11 residues. V was pared by 5 bases and J by 7 bases, with 8 bases between. Germline CDR1 and CDR2: SEHNR and FQNEAQ (reference sequence). The CDR3 reads CASSEISGYTF. CDR3 DNA sequence: TGTGCCAGCAGCGAAATATCTGGCTACACCTTC.

In its sample, this clonotype was seen many times. V is TRBV6-8 and J is TRBJ2-1, with 9 bases identical to TRBD1. V was pared by 6 bases and J by 3 bases, with 15 bases of the junction left unmatched. From germline, CDR1 is MNHGY and CDR2 SAAAGT. The CDR3 runs to 18 residues. CDR3 sequence reads: CASRTPGQGIVDYNEQFF. The CDR3 bases are TGTGCCAGCAGAACGCCGGGACAGGGAATTGTCGACTACAATGAGCAGTTCTTC.

This clonotype has ten or more counts. This chain uses TRBV11-2 with TRBJ1-4; D is unresolved. Germline CDR1 reads SGHAT; CDR2 reads FQNNGV. CDR3 length equals 15 residues. The germline V and J ends were trimmed by 1 base and 3 bases, with 9 bases remaining between them. CDR3 DNA: TGTGCCAGCAGCTTAGGCCCCAGCGCTAATGAAAAACTGTTTTTT. It translates to CASSLGPSANEKLFF.

This clonotype appeared many times. The CDR3: CSARDPVSGNTIYF. CDR3 DNA: TGCAGTGCTAGAGATCCCGTCTCTGGAAACACCATATATTTT. The chain employs TRBV20-1 and TRBJ1-3; D not resolved. CDR3 length: 14 residues. The V and J ends lost 0 bases and 0 bases respectively, with 6 bases between them. Germline V gives CDR1 DFQATT, CDR2 SNEGSKA (reference sequence).

This clonotype was found many times. This chain joins TRBV7-2 and TRBJ2-5; D unclear. V gave up 5 bases and J gave up 5 bases, with 21 bases separating them. The CDR3 consists of 16 residues. Germline-derived CDR1 and CDR2 are SGHTA and FQGNSA. CDR3 bases: TGTGCCAGCAGCCCCGGTATATGGACGGCGATGGAGACCCAGTACTTC. Translation: CASSPGIWTAMETQYF.

This clonotype has at least ten counts. J is TRBJ2-2 and V is TRBV7-2; maybe TRBD1 (5 bases). The CDR3 has 16 residues. The V end was cut by 5 bases, the J end by 1 base, with 14 bases between. Germline V gene data show CDR1 as SGHTA and CDR2 as FQGNSA. CDR3 in DNA: TGTGCCAGCAGCCTCCGACAGCCGAGGAACACCGGGGAGCTGTTTTTT. It translates to CASSLRQPRNTGELFF.

This clonotype was counted ten times or more. The chain has TRBV12-3 or TRBV12-4 and TRBJ2-7; 8 nucleotides match TRBD1. The CDR3 sequence is 16 residues long. J gave up 0 bases and V 7 bases, and 11 bases lay outside the gene matches. CDR3 nucleotide sequence: TGTGCCAGCACCAACCGAGGGGGACAGGCCTCCTACGAGCAGTACTTC. It is translated as CASTNRGGQASYEQYF.

This chain's CDR3 is CASSMRQGNSPLHF. CDR3 DNA sequence: TGTGCCAGTAGTATGAGGCAGGGAAATTCACCCCTCCACTTT. The chain carries TRBV19 and TRBJ1-6, with D possibly TRBD1 on 5 matching bases. The germline gives CDR1 LNHDA, CDR2 SQIVND (reference sequence). V was shortened by 3 bases and J by 7 bases, with 10 bases between the two germline ends. CDR3 size: 14 residues.

This clonotype qualifies as medium-sized. This chain connects TRBV5-6 to TRBJ1-1; D is undetermined. This CDR3 has 14 residues. Germline values: CDR1 SGHDT, CDR2 YYEEEE. Between the trimmed V and J ends, which lost 2 bases and 1 base, there was a span of 9 bases. This CDR3 is CASSFFLPNTEAFF. Here the CDR3 DNA reads TGTGCCAGCAGCTTCTTTCTGCCGAACACTGAAGCTTTCTTT.

CDR3 protein: CASSDPPRTYEQYF. The CDR3 region has the DNA TGTGCCAGCAGTGACCCCCCGCGAACCTACGAGCAGTACTTC. This rearrangement joins TRBV25-1 to TRBJ2-7; D not resolved. Per the germline V gene, CDR1 is MGHDK and CDR2 is SYGVNS. The V end lost 3 bases, the J end lost 2 bases, and 11 bases lay between the germline ends. This CDR3 contains 14 residues.

By sample share, this clonotype is medium-sized. The rearrangement joins TRBV5-1 to TRBJ1-1, with TRBD1 matching 8 bases. The CDR3 spans 14 residues. The V gene's germline CDR1 is SGHRS and CDR2 YFSETQ. Germline trimming cut 4 bases from V and 5 bases from J; bases unmatched to any gene: 7. CDR3 residues: CASSANRGITEAFF. CDR3 sequence (DNA): TGCGCCAGCAGCGCCAACAGGGGGATAACTGAAGCTTTCTTT.

The chain combines TRBV5-4 with TRBJ2-5; D call uncertain. V was trimmed by 2 bases and J by 0 bases, leaving 8 bases between them. The CDR3 has 14 amino acids. CDR1 SGHNT and CDR2 YYREEE come from the germline V gene (reference sequence). The CDR3 reads CASSFRRNQETQYF. The CDR3 DNA sequence: TGTGCCAGCAGCTTTCGGCGGAACCAAGAGACCCAGTACTTC.

V gene TRBV20-1 combines with J gene TRBJ2-1; D might be TRBD2 (5 bases). The V end was cut by 3 bases, the J end by 0 bases, with 9 bases between. Germline V gene data show CDR1 as DFQATT and CDR2 as SNEGSKA (reference sequence). The length of the CDR3 is 14 residues. CDR3 bases: TGCAGTGCTAGCGCTAGCTCCTCCTACAATGAGCAGTTCTTC. Residues: CSASASSSYNEQFF.

Ten or more counts support this clonotype. The chain carries TRBV20-1 and TRBJ2-6; 7 nucleotides align to TRBD2. CDR3 size: 13 residues. Germline CDR1 and CDR2: DFQATT and SNEGSKA (reference sequence). In nucleotides, the CDR3 is TGCGGACTAGTACTTTCTGGGGCCAACGTCCTGACTTTC. It yields the protein CGLVLSGANVLTF.

In this sample, this clonotype turned up many times. The chain couples TRBV2 to TRBJ2-1; 8 positions agree with TRBD2. J lost 5 bases, V lost 4 bases, and 1 base had no gene match. This CDR3 spans 13 amino acids. Germline CDR1 reads SNHLY; CDR2 reads FYNNEI. This CDR3 is CASSVAGNNEQFF. CDR3 in DNA: TGTGCCAGCAGTGTAGCGGGAAACAATGAGCAGTTCTTC.

This clonotype was seen at least ten times. This chain joins TRBV29-1 and TRBJ2-7, with a tentative D call TRBD2 (6 bases). This CDR3 has 13 residues. Germline-derived CDR1 and CDR2 are SQVTM and ANQGSEA. V dropped 7 bases and J dropped 0 bases, with 13 bases sitting between them. The DNA for the CDR3 is TGCAGCGCGCGACTGGGGGGCTCCTACGAGCAGTACTTC. Protein: CSARLGGSYEQYF.

This clonotype appeared a few times. This rearrangement joins TRBV11-2 to TRBJ1-1, with 7 bases aligning to TRBD1. V lost 3 bases to trimming and J lost 2 bases; unmatched junction nucleotides: 9. Germline V gene data show CDR1 as SGHAT and CDR2 as FQNNGV. The CDR3 consists of 16 residues. The CDR3 region is CASSLWTGMTNTEAFF. CDR3 DNA: TGTGCCAGCAGCTTGTGGACAGGAATGACAAACACTGAAGCTTTCTTT.

This clonotype was recorded at least ten times. The genes are TRBV7-9 and TRBJ1-4; D remains ambiguous. Looked up from germline, CDR1 is SEHNR and CDR2 is FQNEAQ (reference sequence). This CDR3 has 15 residues. V was pared by 3 bases and J by 0 bases, with 8 bases between. The CDR3 sequence is CASSLGFATNEKLFF. Written as DNA, the CDR3 is TGTGCCAGCAGCTTGGGGTTTGCAACTAATGAAAAACTGTTTTTT.

In its sample, this clonotype was seen many times. The chain combines TRBV4-2 with TRBJ1-4; TRBD1 is a possible D gene (5 bases). The ends were cut back, 2 bases at V and 5 bases at J, with 9 bases in the middle. The germline V gene has CDR1 LGHNA and CDR2 YNFKEQ. The CDR3 is 14 residues long. CDR3 coding DNA: TGTGCCAGCAGCCAACAGGGACTAAATGAAAAACTGTTTTTT. Its protein product is CASSQQGLNEKLFF.

The chain uses TRBV20-1 and TRBJ2-7; D is uncertain. Looked up from germline, CDR1 is DFQATT and CDR2 is SNEGSKA (reference sequence). V gave up 3 bases and J gave up 3 bases, with 6 bases separating them. This CDR3 spans 11 amino acids. The CDR3 bases are TGCAGTGCTAGGGCCTTCTACGAGCAGTACTTC. Protein sequence: CSARAFYEQYF.

This clonotype appeared many times. This chain links TRBV5-1 with TRBJ2-5; TRBD2 agrees at 12 bases. V lost 4 bases to trimming and J lost 1 base; unmatched junction nucleotides: 5. The CDR3 has 16 residues. Germline CDR1 is SGHRS and CDR2 is YFSETQ. The chain's CDR3 is CASSVTSGGRQETQYF. The CDR3 DNA sequence: TGCGCCAGCAGCGTTACTAGCGGGGGGCGCCAAGAGACCCAGTACTTC.

This clonotype has a handful of counts. The CDR3 nucleotides are TGTGCCAGCGGGGACGGGGAGCTGTTTTTT. It codes for CASGDGELFF. This chain links TRBV6-1 with TRBJ2-2; no clear D gene. Trimming pared 8 bases from V and 7 bases from J, leaving 5 bases between. From germline, CDR1 is MNHNS and CDR2 SASEGT. This CDR3 is built from 10 residues.

This clonotype was picked up many times. The V call is TRBV12-3 or TRBV12-4, the J call TRBJ1-2; D is unclear. The CDR3 contains 15 residues. The V and J ends lost 7 bases and 0 bases respectively, with 15 bases between them. The CDR3 bases are TGTGCCAGCACCCTCCTGGGCTACTCTAACTATGGCTACACCTTC. The encoded protein is CASTLLGYSNYGYTF.

This clonotype was counted ten times or more. For the CDR3, the DNA is TGTGCCAGCAGCCAAGATCACCGACTAGGATCCTACGAGCAGTACTTC. Translation: CASSQDHRLGSYEQYF. The genes are TRBV3-1 and TRBJ2-7; D may be TRBD2 (6 bases). The V gene lost 0 bases and the J gene lost 1 base, with 13 bases spanning the gap. Germline CDR1 is LGHDT and CDR2 is YNNKEL (reference sequence). The CDR3 covers 16 residues.

The chain's CDR3 is CASSGPGLAGGSYNEQFF. The CDR3 nucleotides read TGTGCCAGCAGCGGTCCCGGACTAGCGGGAGGCTCCTACAATGAGCAGTTCTTC. The rearrangement joins TRBV9 to TRBJ2-1; TRBD2 agrees at 14 bases. Germline V gene lookup returns CDR1 SGDLS and CDR2 YYNGEE. This CDR3 is built from 18 residues. V trimming: 3 bases; J trimming: 0 bases; junction bases outside the gene matches: 5.

This clonotype showed up just a few times. This rearrangement joins TRBV5-1 to TRBJ2-4; TRBD2 might be the D (5 bases). Looked up from germline, CDR1 is SGHRS and CDR2 is YFSETQ. V gave up 1 base and J gave up 9 bases, with 11 bases separating them. This CDR3 region has 13 residues. CDR3 DNA sequence: TGCGCCAGCAGCTTGAACGGGGAAGGCATTCAGTACTTC. Translating gives CASSLNGEGIQYF.